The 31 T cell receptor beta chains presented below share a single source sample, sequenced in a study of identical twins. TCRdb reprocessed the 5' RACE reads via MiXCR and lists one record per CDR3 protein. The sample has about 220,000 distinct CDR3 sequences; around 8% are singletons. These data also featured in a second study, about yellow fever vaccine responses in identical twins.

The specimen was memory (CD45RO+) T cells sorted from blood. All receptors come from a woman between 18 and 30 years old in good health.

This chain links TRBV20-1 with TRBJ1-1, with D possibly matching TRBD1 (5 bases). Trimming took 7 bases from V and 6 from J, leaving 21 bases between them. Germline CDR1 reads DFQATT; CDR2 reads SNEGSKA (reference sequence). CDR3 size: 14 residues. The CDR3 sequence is CSGRIRAPGAEAFF. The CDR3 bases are TGCAGTGGAAGGATCAGGGCCCCAGGAGCTGAAGCTTTCTTT.

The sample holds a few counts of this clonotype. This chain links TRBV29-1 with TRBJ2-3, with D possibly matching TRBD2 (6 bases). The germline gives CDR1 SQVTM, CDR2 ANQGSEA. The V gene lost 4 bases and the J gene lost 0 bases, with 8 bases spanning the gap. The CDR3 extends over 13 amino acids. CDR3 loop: CSVAAGSTDTQYF. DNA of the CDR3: TGCAGCGTTGCTGCGGGGAGCACAGATACGCAGTATTTT.

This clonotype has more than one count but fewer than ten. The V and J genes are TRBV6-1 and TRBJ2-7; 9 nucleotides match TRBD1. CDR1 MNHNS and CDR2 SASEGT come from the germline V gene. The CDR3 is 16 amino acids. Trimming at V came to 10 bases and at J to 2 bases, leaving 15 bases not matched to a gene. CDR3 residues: CATQSLAGTGTYEQYF. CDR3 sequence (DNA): TGTGCCACCCAAAGTCTAGCCGGGACAGGGACCTACGAGCAGTACTTC.

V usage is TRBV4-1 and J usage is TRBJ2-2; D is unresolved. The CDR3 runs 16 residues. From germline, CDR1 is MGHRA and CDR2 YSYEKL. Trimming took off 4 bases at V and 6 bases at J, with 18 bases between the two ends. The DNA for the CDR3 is TGCGCCAGCAGCCTCCAACCCTCCCGAACGGCCGGGGAGCTGTTTTTT. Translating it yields CASSLQPSRTAGELFF.

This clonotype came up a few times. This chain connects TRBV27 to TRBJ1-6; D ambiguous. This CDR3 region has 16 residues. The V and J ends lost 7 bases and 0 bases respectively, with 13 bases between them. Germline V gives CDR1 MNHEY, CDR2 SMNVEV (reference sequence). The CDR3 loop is CASTLRVSSYNSPLHF. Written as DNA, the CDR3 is TGTGCCAGCACCCTACGAGTGAGCTCCTATAATTCACCCCTCCACTTT.

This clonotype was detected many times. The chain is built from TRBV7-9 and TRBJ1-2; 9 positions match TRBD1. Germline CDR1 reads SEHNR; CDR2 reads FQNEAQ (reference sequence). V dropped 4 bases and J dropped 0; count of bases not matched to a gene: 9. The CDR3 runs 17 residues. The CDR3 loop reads CASSSDGGQGANYGYTF. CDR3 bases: TGTGCCAGCAGCTCCGACGGGGGACAGGGAGCTAACTATGGCTACACCTTC.

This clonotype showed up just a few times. The CDR3, as DNA: TGCAGTGCTAGATTGGGACAAACGAACACCGGGGAGCTGTTTTTT. As protein: CSARLGQTNTGELFF. The rearrangement links TRBV20-1 to TRBJ2-2; a possible D gene is TRBD1 (6 bases). Trimming cost V 2 bases and J 0 bases, with 10 bases left between them. The germline CDR1 and CDR2 sequences are DFQATT and SNEGSKA (reference sequence). The CDR3 spans 15 residues.

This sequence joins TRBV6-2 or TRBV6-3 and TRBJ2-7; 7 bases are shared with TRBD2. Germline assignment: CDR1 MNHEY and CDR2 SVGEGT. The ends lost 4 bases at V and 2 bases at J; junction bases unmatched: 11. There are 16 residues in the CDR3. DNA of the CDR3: TGTGCCAGCAGTTCTAGCGGCCCTGAAAGGGCCTACGAGCAGTACTTC. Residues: CASSSSGPERAYEQYF.

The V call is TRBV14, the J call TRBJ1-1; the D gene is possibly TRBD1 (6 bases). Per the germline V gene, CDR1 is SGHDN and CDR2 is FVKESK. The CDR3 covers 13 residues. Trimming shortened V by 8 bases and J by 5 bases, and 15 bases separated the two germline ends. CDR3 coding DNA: TGTGCCAGCGGGTGGGGGCTTAATACTGAAGCTTTCTTT. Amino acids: CASGWGLNTEAFF.

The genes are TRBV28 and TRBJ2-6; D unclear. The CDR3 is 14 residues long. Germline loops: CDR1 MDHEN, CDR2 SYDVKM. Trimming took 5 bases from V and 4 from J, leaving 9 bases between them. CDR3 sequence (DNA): TGTGCCAGCAGTACATCACGGGGGGCCAACGTCCTGACTTTC. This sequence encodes CASSTSRGANVLTF.

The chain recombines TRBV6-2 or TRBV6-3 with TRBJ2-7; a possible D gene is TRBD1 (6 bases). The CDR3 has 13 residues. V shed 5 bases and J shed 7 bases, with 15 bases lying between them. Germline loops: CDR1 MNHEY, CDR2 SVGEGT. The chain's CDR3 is CASSADETGEQYF. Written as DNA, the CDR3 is TGTGCCAGCAGTGCGGACGAAACAGGGGAGCAGTACTTC.

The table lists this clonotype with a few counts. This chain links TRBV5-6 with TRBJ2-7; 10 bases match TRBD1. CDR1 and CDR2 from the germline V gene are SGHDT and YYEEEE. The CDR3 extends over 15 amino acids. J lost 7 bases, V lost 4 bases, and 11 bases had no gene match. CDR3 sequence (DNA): TGTGCCAGCAGCGGACAGGGGGTGATGGTGGGGGAGCAGTACTTC. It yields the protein CASSGQGVMVGEQYF.

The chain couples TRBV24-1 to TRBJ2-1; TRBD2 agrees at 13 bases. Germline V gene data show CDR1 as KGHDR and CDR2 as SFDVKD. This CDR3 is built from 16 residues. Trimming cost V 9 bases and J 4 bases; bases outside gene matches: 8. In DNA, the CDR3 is TGTGCCACCGAGACTAGCGGGGGGAAAGGATACAATGAGCAGTTCTTC. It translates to CATETSGGKGYNEQFF.

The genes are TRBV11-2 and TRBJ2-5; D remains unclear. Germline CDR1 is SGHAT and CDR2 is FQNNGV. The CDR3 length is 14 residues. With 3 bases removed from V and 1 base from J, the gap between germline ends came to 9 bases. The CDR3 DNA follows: TGTGCCAGCAGCTTCTCGGGTGCCCAAGAGACCCAGTACTTC. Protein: CASSFSGAQETQYF.

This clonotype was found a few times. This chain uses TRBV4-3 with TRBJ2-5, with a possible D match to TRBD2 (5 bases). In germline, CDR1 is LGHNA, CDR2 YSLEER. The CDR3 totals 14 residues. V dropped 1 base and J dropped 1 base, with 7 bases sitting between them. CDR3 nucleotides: TGCGCCAGCAGCCAAGGTACTAGCCAAGAGACCCAGTACTTC. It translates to CASSQGTSQETQYF.

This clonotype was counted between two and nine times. The CDR3, as DNA: TGCGCCAGCAGCCAAGATCACGGGGTTCGGAGAAGCACCATATATTTT. Translated, it gives CASSQDHGVRRSTIYF. V and J are TRBV4-3 and TRBJ1-3, with D uncertain. The V gene's germline CDR1 is LGHNA and CDR2 YSLEER. V was shortened by 0 bases and J by 9 bases, with 18 bases between the two germline ends. There are 16 residues in the CDR3.

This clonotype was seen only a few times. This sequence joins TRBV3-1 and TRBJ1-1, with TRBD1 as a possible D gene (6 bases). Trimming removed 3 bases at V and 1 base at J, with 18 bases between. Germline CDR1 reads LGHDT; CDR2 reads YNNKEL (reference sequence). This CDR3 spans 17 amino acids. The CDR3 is CASSHYRPGQRNTEAFF. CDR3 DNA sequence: TGTGCCAGCAGCCATTATAGACCCGGACAGCGGAACACTGAAGCTTTCTTT.

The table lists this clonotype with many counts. The CDR3 spells CASSQFRGLASEQFF. The CDR3 DNA reads as TGTGCCAGCAGCCAATTTAGGGGACTAGCATCGGAGCAGTTCTTC. The chain combines TRBV3-1 with TRBJ2-1; 9 nucleotides align to TRBD2. In germline, CDR1 is LGHDT, CDR2 YNNKEL (reference sequence). Trimming at V came to 2 bases and at J to 10 bases, leaving 9 bases not matched to a gene. The length of the CDR3 is 15 residues.

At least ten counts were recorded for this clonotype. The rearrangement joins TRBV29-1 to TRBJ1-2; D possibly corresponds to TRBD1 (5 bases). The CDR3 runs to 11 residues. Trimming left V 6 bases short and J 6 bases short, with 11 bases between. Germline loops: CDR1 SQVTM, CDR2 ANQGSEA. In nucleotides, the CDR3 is TGCAGCGTACGTTGGGGGGATGGCTACACCTTC. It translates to CSVRWGDGYTF.

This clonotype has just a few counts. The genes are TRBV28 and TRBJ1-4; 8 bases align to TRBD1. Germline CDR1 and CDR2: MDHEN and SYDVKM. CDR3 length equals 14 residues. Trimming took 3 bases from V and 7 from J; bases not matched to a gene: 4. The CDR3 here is CASSFAGGGEKLFF. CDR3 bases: TGTGCCAGCAGTTTTGCAGGGGGCGGTGAAAAACTGTTTTTT.

CDR3 residues: CASSSSWASGTYEQYF. The CDR3 DNA reads TGTGCCAGCAGCTCTAGTTGGGCTAGCGGAACCTACGAGCAGTACTTC. This chain links TRBV7-9 with TRBJ2-7, with TRBD2 matching over 7 bases. CDR3 length: 16 residues. Germline values: CDR1 SEHNR, CDR2 FQNEAQ (reference sequence). The V gene end was trimmed by 4 bases and the J gene end by 2 bases; junction bases not matched to a gene: 11.

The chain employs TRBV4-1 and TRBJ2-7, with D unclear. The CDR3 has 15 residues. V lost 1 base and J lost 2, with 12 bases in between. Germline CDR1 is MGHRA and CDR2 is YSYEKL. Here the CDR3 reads CASSQGYGPAYEQYF. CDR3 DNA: TGCGCCAGCAGCCAAGGGTACGGGCCCGCCTACGAGCAGTACTTC.

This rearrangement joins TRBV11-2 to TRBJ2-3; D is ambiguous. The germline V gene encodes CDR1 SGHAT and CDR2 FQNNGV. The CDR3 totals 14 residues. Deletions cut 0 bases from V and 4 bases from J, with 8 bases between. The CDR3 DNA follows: TGTGCCAGCAGCTTAGAGACGGGCGCAGATACGCAGTATTTT. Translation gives CASSLETGADTQYF.

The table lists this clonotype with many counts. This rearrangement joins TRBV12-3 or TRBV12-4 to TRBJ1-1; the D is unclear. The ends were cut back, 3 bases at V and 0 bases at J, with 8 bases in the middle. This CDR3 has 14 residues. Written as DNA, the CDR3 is TGTGCCAGCAGTTTGGGCAGATTGAACACTGAAGCTTTCTTT. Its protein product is CASSLGRLNTEAFF.

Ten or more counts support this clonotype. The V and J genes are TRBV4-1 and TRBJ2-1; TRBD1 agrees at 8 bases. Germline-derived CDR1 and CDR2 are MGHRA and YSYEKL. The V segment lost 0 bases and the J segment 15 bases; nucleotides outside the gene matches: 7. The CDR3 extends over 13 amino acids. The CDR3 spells CASSQEFGTGRFF. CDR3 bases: TGCGCCAGCAGCCAAGAGTTCGGGACAGGCCGGTTCTTC.

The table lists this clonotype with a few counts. The CDR3 loop is CASSLVLQTGELFF. The CDR3 DNA reads as TGTGCCAGCAGCTTAGTTTTACAAACCGGGGAGCTGTTTTTT. V gene TRBV7-2 combines with J gene TRBJ2-2; D is undetermined. CDR1 and CDR2 from the germline V gene are SGHTA and FQGNSA. The CDR3 contains 14 residues. Trimming took 1 base from V and 5 from J, leaving 8 bases between them.

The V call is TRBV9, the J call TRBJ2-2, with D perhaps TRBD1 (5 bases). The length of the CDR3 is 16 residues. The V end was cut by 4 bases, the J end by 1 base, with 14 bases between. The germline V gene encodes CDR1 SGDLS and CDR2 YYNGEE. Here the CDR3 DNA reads TGTGCCAGCAGCCCGCAGGGTGTTGGGAACACCGGGGAGCTGTTTTTT. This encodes CASSPQGVGNTGELFF. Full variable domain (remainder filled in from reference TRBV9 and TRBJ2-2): DSGVTQTPKHLITATGQRVTLRCSPRSGDLSVYWYQQSLDQGLQFLIQYYNGEERAKGNILERFSAQQFPDLHSELNLSSLELGDSALYFCASSPQGVGNTGELFFGEGSRLTVL.

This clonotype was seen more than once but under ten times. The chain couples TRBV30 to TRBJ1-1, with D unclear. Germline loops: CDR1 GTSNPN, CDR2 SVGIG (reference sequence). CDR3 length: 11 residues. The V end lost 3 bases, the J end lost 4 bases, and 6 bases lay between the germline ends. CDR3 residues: CAWREGTEAFF. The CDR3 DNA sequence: TGTGCCTGGAGAGAGGGCACTGAAGCTTTCTTT.

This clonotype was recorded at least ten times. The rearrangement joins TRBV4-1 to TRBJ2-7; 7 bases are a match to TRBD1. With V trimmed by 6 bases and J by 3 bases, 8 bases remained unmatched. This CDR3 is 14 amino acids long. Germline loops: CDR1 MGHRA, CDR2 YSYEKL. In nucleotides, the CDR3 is TGCGCCAGCAGTTCAACACAGGGGTTCTACGAGCAGTACTTC. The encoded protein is CASSSTQGFYEQYF.

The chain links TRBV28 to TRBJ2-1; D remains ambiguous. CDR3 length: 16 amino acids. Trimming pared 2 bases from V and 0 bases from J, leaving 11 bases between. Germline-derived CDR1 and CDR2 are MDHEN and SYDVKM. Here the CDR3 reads CASSLIGVRSYNEQFF. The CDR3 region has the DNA TGTGCCAGCAGTTTAATTGGGGTCCGCTCCTACAATGAGCAGTTCTTC.

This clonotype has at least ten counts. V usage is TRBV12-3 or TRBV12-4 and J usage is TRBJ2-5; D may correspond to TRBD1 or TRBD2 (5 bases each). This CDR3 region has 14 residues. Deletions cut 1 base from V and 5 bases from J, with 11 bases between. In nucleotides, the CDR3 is TGTGCCAGCAGTTTAGATGGGGGTGACGAGACCCAGTACTTC. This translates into CASSLDGGDETQYF.